Listed below are T cell receptor beta chains from one sample, sequenced in a study of T cell responses to AZD1222 COVID-19 vaccine. Profiled with immunoSEQ multiplex PCR; TCRdb holds only in-frame clones, not every one. The repertoire has approximately 150,000 clones, over 90% of them found once; the top ten carry approximately 0.9%. The material sequenced was peripheral blood, taken on day 0 of MenACWY control vaccination. These receptors all stem from an adult in good health. CDR3s include the opening cysteine and the closing phenylalanine or tryptophan. D genes are given only for firm matches. Clone size, where shown, is once, few, many, or a class for clones that have expanded.

d_call	clone_size	v_call	j_call	cdr3_aa	cdr3_nt
TRBD1	-	TRBV27	TRBJ1-2	CASSPFGQGQRGYTF	TGTGCCAGCAGTCCCTTCGGACAGGGTCAACGTGGCTACACCTTC
-	-	TRBV15	TRBJ1-5	CATSRVRGGEPQHF	TGTGCCACCAGCAGAGTTAGGGGCGGGGAGCCCCAGCATTTT
-	-	TRBV24-1	TRBJ2-3	CATSDLSTPPGTQYF	TGTGCCACCAGTGACCTCTCGACCCCCCCGGGTACGCAGTATTTT
TRBD1	-	TRBV28	TRBJ1-5	CASSKGQGWARDNQPQHF	TGTGCCAGCAGTAAAGGACAGGGGTGGGCTCGAGACAATCAGCCCCAGCATTTT
-	-	TRBV28	TRBJ1-6	CASSTQGWDSPLHF	TGTGCCAGCAGCACCCAGGGGTGGGATTCACCCCTCCACTTT
TRBD1	-	TRBV5-1	TRBJ1-1	CASSPETGVAEAFF	TGCGCCAGCAGCCCCGAGACAGGGGTTGCTGAAGCTTTCTTT
-	-	TRBV18	TRBJ1-1	CASSPGTEAFF	TGTGCCAGCTCACCAGGAACTGAAGCTTTCTTT
TRBD1	-	TRBV9	TRBJ2-1	CASSKDRVVNEQFF	TGTGCCAGCAGCAAGGACAGGGTGGTTAATGAGCAGTTCTTC
-	-	TRBV5-6	TRBJ1-2	CASSLGVSILGRGYTF	TGTGCCAGCAGCTTGGGCGTTAGTATTCTGGGACGCGGCTACACCTTC
-	-	TRBV5-1	TRBJ2-7	CASKGEYEQYF	TGCGCCAGCAAAGGGGAATACGAGCAGTACTTC
-	-	TRBV5-4	TRBJ1-2	CASSSTGGYGYTF	TGTGCCAGCAGCTCTACAGGCGGCTATGGCTACACCTTC
-	-	TRBV3-1/TRBV3-2	TRBJ1-6	CASRQGAPSSYNSPLHF	TGTGCCAGCAGACAGGGTGCACCGAGCTCCTATAATTCACCCCTCCACTTT
-	-	TRBV5-4	TRBJ1-2	CASSLGQPNYGYTF	TGTGCCAGCAGCTTGGGACAACCAAACTATGGCTACACCTTC
TRBD1	-	TRBV2	TRBJ2-2	CASMKDRGGTGELFF	TGTGCCAGCATGAAGGACAGGGGGGGCACCGGGGAGCTGTTTTTT
-	-	TRBV11-2	TRBJ1-1	CASSLVGAGAGTEAFF	TGTGCCAGCAGCTTAGTCGGGGCGGGGGCCGGCACTGAAGCTTTCTTT
-	-	TRBV6-5	TRBJ1-5	CASSYSDGGSNQPQHF	TGTGCCAGCAGTTACTCCGACGGTGGTAGCAATCAGCCCCAGCATTTT
-	-	TRBV9	TRBJ1-2	CASSDPPPGYTF	TGTGCCAGCAGCGACCCCCCTCCTGGCTACACCTTC
-	-	TRBV27	TRBJ1-1	CASSLFLPGTKNTEAFF	TGTGCCAGCAGTTTATTCCTTCCCGGGACGAAGAACACTGAAGCTTTCTTT
-	-	TRBV4-3	TRBJ1-3	CASSQDSQFGNTIYF	TGCGCCAGCAGCCAAGATTCACAGTTTGGAAACACCATATATTTT
-	-	TRBV5-4	TRBJ1-2	CASSPSGGATYGYTF	TGTGCCAGCAGCCCAAGCGGAGGGGCGACCTATGGCTACACCTTC
-	-	TRBV4-3	TRBJ1-1	CASSQSGWSTEAFF	TGCGCCAGCAGCCAAAGCGGGTGGAGCACTGAAGCTTTCTTT
-	few	TRBV5-4	TRBJ1-4	CASSLRARTNEKLFF	TGTGCCAGCAGCTTACGGGCGAGAACTAATGAAAAACTGTTTTTT
TRBD1	-	TRBV9	TRBJ1-2	CASSVGTGGGYTF	TGTGCCAGCAGCGTAGGGACAGGGGGTGGCTACACCTTC
-	-	TRBV5-1	TRBJ1-6	CASSLEQPFSPLHF	TGCGCCAGCAGCTTGGAACAGCCTTTTTCACCCCTCCACTTT
TRBD1	-	TRBV4-1	TRBJ1-4	CASSLGQGAYEKLFF	TGCGCCAGCAGCCTGGGACAGGGGGCGTATGAAAAACTGTTTTTT
TRBD1	-	TRBV5-1	TRBJ1-1	CASSPAGGNTEAFF	TGCGCCAGCAGCCCCGCAGGGGGGAACACTGAAGCTTTCTTT
-	-	TRBV2	TRBJ1-1	CASGGSPRGTEAFF	TGTGCCAGCGGGGGGTCCCCAAGAGGCACTGAAGCTTTCTTT
-	-	TRBV6-2/TRBV6-3	TRBJ1-2	CASSLAGGGKQDGYTF	TGTGCCAGCAGTTTAGCCGGGGGAGGGAAGCAGGACGGCTACACCTTC
-	-	TRBV18	TRBJ1-5	CASSPLSGANNQPQHF	TGTGCCAGCTCACCACTGTCAGGGGCAAACAATCAGCCCCAGCATTTT